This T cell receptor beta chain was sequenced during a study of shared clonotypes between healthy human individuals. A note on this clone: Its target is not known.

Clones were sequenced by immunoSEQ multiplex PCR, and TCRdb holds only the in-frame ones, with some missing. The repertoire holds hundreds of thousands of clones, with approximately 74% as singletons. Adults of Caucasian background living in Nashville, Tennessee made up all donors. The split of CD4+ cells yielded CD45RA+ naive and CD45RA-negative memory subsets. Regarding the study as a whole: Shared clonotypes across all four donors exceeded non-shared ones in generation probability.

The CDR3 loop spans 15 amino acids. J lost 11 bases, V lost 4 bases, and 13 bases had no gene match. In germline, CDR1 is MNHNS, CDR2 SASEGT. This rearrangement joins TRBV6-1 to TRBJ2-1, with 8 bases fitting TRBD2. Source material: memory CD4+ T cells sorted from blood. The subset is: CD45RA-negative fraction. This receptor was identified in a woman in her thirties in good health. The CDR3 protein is CASSVDKSSGFKQFF. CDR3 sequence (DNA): TGTGCCAGCAGTGTGGACAAATCTAGCGGGTTTAAGCAGTTCTTC.